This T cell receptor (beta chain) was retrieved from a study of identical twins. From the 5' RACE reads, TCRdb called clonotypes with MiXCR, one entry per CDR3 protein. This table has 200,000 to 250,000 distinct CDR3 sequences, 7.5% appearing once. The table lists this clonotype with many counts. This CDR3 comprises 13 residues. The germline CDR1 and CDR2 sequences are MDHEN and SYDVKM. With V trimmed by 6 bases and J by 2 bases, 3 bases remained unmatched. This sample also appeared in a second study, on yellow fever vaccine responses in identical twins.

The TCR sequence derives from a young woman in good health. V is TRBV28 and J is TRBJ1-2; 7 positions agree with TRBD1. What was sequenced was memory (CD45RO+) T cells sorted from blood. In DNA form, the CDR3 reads TGTGCCAGCAGGTTACAGGGGAACTATGGCTACACCTTC. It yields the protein CASRLQGNYGYTF.